The T cell receptor (beta chain) under discussion was sequenced for a study of control samples from healthy donors and cancer patients. TCRdb keeps only in-frame clones here, not all; method: immunoSEQ multiplex PCR. The sample holds roughly 45,000 clones; just over 90% are singletons and the top ten take roughly 0.8%. The germline CDR1 and CDR2 sequences are LNHDA and SQIVND (reference sequence). Trimming shortened V by 8 bases and J by 2 bases, and 10 bases separated the two germline ends. The CDR3 extends over 13 amino acids. The sample consisted of PBMCs. The sequence was obtained from a man under 40 with colorectal cancer. The V gene is TRBV19, the J gene TRBJ1-5, with D possibly matching TRBD1 (5 bases). As DNA, the CDR3 is TGTGCCAGTTCGGGGGGGGGCAATCAGCCCCAGCATTTT. This gives the protein CASSGGGNQPQHF.